This T cell receptor (beta chain) was found in a study of shared clonotypes between healthy human individuals. The table lists this clone with a few counts. The sample contains more than one DNA sequence encoding this CDR3. V lost 0 bases and J 5 bases, leaving 5 bases between the germline ends. Germline V CDR1 and CDR2: SGHNT, YYREEE (reference sequence). The CDR3 loop spans 12 amino acids. At the deep level, the assay was run. TCRdb keeps only in-frame clones here, not all; method: immunoSEQ multiplex PCR. The sample lists about 2.4 million clones; roughly 93% were seen once. The origin of this receptor is a man younger than 35 in good health. Some clones in this sample may be carry-over from other donors' samples. The sample was naive CD4+ T cells from PBMCs. Subset indicated: CD45RA+ positively selected. This chain links TRBV5-4 with TRBJ1-1; no firm D call. The CDR3 bases are TGTGCCAGCAGCTTGGGACGGACTGAAGCTTTCTTT. It specifies CASSLGRTEAFF.